Sequencing of this T cell receptor beta chain was carried out in a study of blood T cell repertoires in COVID-19. Study context: The cDNA or gDNA used as material had been derived from T cells, B-cell-depleted T cells, or PBMCs.

This clone was counted between two and nine times. CDR3 length equals 15 residues. V shed 5 bases, J shed 6 bases, and the junction held 7 bases outside the gene matches. CDR1 MNHEY and CDR2 SMNVEV come from the germline V gene (reference sequence). The method was immunoSEQ multiplex PCR; TCRdb's version includes in-frame clones alone and lacks a portion of them. The sample records 210,000 or so clones, around 80% being singletons. The chain joins TRBV27 to TRBJ1-6; 7 bases are a match to TRBD1. The receptor was derived from a middle-aged woman with acute COVID-19. The source material was PBMCs or T cells enriched from blood (not recorded which). CDR3 bases: TGTGCCAGCAGTCTGACGACAGGGCTTAATTCACCCCTCCACTTT. It yields the protein CASSLTTGLNSPLHF.